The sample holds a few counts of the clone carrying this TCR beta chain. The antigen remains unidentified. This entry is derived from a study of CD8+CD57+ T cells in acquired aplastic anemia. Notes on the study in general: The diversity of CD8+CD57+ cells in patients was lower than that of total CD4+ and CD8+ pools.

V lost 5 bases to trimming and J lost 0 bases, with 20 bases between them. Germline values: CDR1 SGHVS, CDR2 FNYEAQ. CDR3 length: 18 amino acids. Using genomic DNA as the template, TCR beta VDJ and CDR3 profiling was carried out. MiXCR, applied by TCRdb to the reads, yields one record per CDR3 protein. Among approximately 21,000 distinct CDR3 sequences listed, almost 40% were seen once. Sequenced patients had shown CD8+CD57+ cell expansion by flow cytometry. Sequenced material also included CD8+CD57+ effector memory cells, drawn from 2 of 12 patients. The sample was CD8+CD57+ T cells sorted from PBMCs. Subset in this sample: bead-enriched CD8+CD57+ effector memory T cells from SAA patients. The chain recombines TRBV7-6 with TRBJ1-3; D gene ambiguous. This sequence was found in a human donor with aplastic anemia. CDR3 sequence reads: CASSPEPGWLSSGNTIYF. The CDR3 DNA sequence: TGTGCCAGCAGCCCCGAGCCCGGGTGGTTGAGCTCTGGAAACACCATATATTTT. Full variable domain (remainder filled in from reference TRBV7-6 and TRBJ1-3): GAGVSQSPRYKVTKRGQDVALRCDPISGHVSLYWYRQALGQGPEFLTYFNYEAQQDKSGLPNDRFSAERPEGSISTLTIQRTEQRDSAMYRCASSPEPGWLSSGNTIYFGEGSWLTVV.